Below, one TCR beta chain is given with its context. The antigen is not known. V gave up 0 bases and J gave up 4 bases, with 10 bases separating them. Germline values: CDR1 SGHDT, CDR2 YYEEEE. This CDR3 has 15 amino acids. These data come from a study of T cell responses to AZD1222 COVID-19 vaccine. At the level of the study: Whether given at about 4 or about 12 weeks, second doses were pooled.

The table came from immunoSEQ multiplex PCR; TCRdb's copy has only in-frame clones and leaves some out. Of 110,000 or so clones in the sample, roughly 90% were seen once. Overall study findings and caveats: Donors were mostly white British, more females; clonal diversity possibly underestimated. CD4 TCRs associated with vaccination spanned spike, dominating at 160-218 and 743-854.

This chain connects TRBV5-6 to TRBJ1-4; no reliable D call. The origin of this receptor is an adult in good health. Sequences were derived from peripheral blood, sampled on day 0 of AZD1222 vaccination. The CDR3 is CASSLGGTGNEKLFF. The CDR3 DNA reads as TGTGCCAGCAGCTTGGGGGGAACGGGTAATGAAAAACTGTTTTTT.